This T cell receptor beta chain comes out of a study of T cells in Graves' hyperthyroidism and ophthalmopathy (dated by TCRdb to the late 2010s). With regard to the full study: Peripheral blood samples were taken at the time of initial diagnosis, prior to any treatment. TCR V-J signatures able to tell the groups apart were searched for in a discovery cohort of 100 patients, of whom more than 40 had Graves' ophthalmopathy and roughly 59 had stable Graves' hyperthyroidism. Prospective prediction of ophthalmopathy was tested in an independent validation cohort of fewer than 20 hyperthyroidism patients and some 17 patients who later progressed to ophthalmopathy. The approximately 100 discovery patients were randomly split 7:3 into training and test sets. In roughly six Graves' hyperthyroidism patients, the study also compared T-cell repertoires from thyroid tissue with T-cell repertoires from blood. Once sampling was done, hyperthyroidism patients were given methimazole at a starting dose of 30 mg daily, whereas ophthalmopathy patients were given high-dose intravenous methylprednisolone. The paper describes TCR Vbeta CDR3 sequencing of roughly 130 peripheral blood samples, made up of roughly 45 ophthalmopathy patients, 70 to 75 hyperthyroidism patients and roughly 17 progressor patients. Overall results and qualifications from the work: No statistical method was used to set the sample size in advance, and investigators knew the group allocation. Most expanded thyroid clonotypes (frequency above 0.001) were also found in blood, which suggests that blood repertoires may mirror thyroid immune responses. In validation, progression to ophthalmopathy was predicted by the model with more than 65% sensitivity and roughly 76% specificity, a median of about 6.8 months before onset. A model built on a 13 V-J signature distinguished ophthalmopathy from stable hyperthyroidism, reaching approximately 89% sensitivity and under 84% specificity in cross-validation and 80%/75% in testing.

This clonotype was observed a handful of times. The antigen this receptor binds is unknown. No much larger clone is present one base from it, and per-base qualities are unavailable. Including cysteine and phenylalanine, the CDR3 has 16 amino acids. The read is trimmed to its CDR3 DNA, 48 bases read in frame from base 1. After removal of 2 bases from V and 7 bases from J, the junction retains 11 bases not matched to a gene. Sequences SGHAT (CDR1) and FQNNGV (CDR2) are obtained from the germline V gene. TCR beta CDR3 regions were amplified from RNA transcripts. For the first round of RT-PCR on the TCR CDR3, the HTBI primer set was used together with the Qiagen OneStep RT-PCR kit. Libraries were constructed in a second round of multiplex PCR, after which size selection and purification were performed. Sequencing of the libraries was done on an Illumina HiSeq2000 using paired-end 100 bp reads. For the original study's pipeline: SOAPnuke was used to process the raw data, removing reads that contained adapters or uncalled bases, had a mean Phred below 15, or lacked an exact match to the constant primer or identifier. COPE v1.2.5 was used to merge the high-quality paired reads, and each unique nucleotide sequence was defined as a clonotype. MiTCR v1.1 was used to align the clonotypes against IMGT TRBV, TRBD and TRBJ reference segments. The analysis was restricted to V-J combinations with a frequency above 0.0001, which together covered about 99% of the repertoires. A TCS score was defined as the ratio between F50 (clonal expansion) and ExV (chaos), using BLOSUM62-based TCRdist between CDR3 peptides within each V-J. Welch's t-statistics and random forest reduced around 520 V-J features to 10 to 15, which were used in a naive Bayes classifier (R e1071). The raw public data were reprocessed by TCRdb itself: fastp quality trimming at Q25, MiXCR clonotype calling, in-frame beta chains only. Identical CDR3 proteins give one entry, which carries the most common genes and DNA. These V and J calls are TCRdb output, not the study's own analysis. The sample yields 450,000 to 650,000 distinct CDR3 sequences; approximately 15% were counted once. In total, the top ten clones hold roughly 7% of the sample.

In the ophthalmopathy patients, disease was moderately to severely active, with a Clinical Activity Score of 3 or more, a NOSPECS grade of 4 or more, and a duration of less than 3 months. Exclusion was applied to patients with uncontrolled infections, other autoimmune diseases, pregnancy or lactation. Diagnoses were based on clinical symptoms, serum thyroxine and TRAb, thyroid ultrasound and orbital computed tomography. Ficoll-Paque density gradient centrifugation was used to isolate PBMCs from around 9.1 ml of fresh peripheral blood. Trizol reagent was used to extract total RNA, and RNA quality was then checked on an Agilent 2100 Bioanalyzer.

This clonotype originated in a woman between 18 and 30 years old with Graves' ophthalmopathy. The sequenced material came from blood. Recombination connected TRBV11-2 to TRBJ1-5, with 7 middle bases fitting TRBD1. Here is the DNA: TGTGCCAGCAGCTTAAGGGGCGACAGGGAAGCCCAGCCCCAGCATTTT. It translates as CASSLRGDREAQPQHF.